A selection of T cell receptor beta chains follows, all from one sample in a study of blood T cell repertoires in COVID-19. Sequencing used immunoSEQ multiplex PCR; TCRdb keeps in-frame clones, though not all of them. The sample lists 35,000 to 40,000 clones; about 85% were seen once. What was sequenced was peripheral blood. These receptors were obtained from a man older than 75 with active or convalescent COVID-19. Each CDR3 is given with its conserved first and last residue.

J | V | CDR3
TRBJ2-5 | TRBV20-1 | CSASPWASSQETQYF
TRBJ1-6 | TRBV12-5 | CASGLDPPGVSPLHF
TRBJ2-2 | TRBV27 | CASSSRWTSGTTGELFF
TRBJ2-1 | TRBV29-1 | CSVGKAGHNEQFF
TRBJ1-1 | TRBV11-2 | CASSQRQGARNTEAFF
TRBJ2-3 | TRBV5-4 | CASSPTAGDTDTQYF
TRBJ2-7 | TRBV19 | CASSTSGRGPYEQYF
TRBJ2-3 | TRBV29-1 | CSVPIDWEAGDTQYF
TRBJ1-3 | TRBV7-2 | CASSLAGTGGNTIYF
TRBJ1-5 | TRBV6-5 | CASKGVGGLRQPQHF
TRBJ2-7 | TRBV7-6 | CASSLVAGADYEQYF
TRBJ2-7 | TRBV7-2 | CASSLRTSGRRTYEQYF
TRBJ2-2 | TRBV19 | CASRSEGLANFGELFF
TRBJ1-2 | TRBV29-1 | CSVDLQGGGYTF
TRBJ2-7 | TRBV30 | CAWSRDSRSSYEQYF
TRBJ2-5 | TRBV11-3 | CASSLEGGPQETQYF
TRBJ1-2 | TRBV2 | CASTEQGVYRGYTF
TRBJ2-7 | TRBV5-6 | CASSLLTGRYYEQYF
TRBJ2-1 | TRBV5-6 | CASSSKPGGSDFF
TRBJ2-5 | TRBV5-4 | CASSWDRQETQYF
TRBJ1-4 | TRBV11-2 | CASWGGATNEKLFF
TRBJ2-5 | TRBV6-2/TRBV6-3 | CASSSRTSGFGETQYF